This T cell receptor beta chain derives from a study of blood T cells in healthy people across ages. Findings and limits, study-wide: Changes seen in expanded clonotypes were possibly confounded by donor CMV status left unknown. Whereas aged donors had fewer naive CD4+ cells, long-lived donors had more of them and higher diversity. Unsorted PBMC input precluded a conclusive naive versus antigen-experienced comparison.

Regarding this clonotype: Its antigen remains unidentified.

A second PCR, run for about 7 to 11 cycles, used a sample-barcoded 5' primer plus a J-beta primer mix. Each CDR3 protein is one row after TCRdb ran MiXCR on the 5' RACE reads. Among about 1.4 million distinct CDR3 sequences, around 59% were seen once, and the ten largest hold over 5.5%. Sequencing was carried out using blood. This receptor was obtained from a man aged 18 to 30 in good health.

CDR3: CASSPVDLVLGAFF. The DNA for the CDR3 is TGTGCCAGCAGCCCCGTGGACCTAGTGCTTGGGGCTTTCTTT. J is TRBJ1-1 and V is TRBV9, with D unclear. The CDR3 covers 14 residues. Trimming removed 4 bases at V and 11 bases at J, with 21 bases between. The germline gives CDR1 SGDLS, CDR2 YYNGEE.